Below are 4 T cell receptor beta chains sequenced from a single sample in a study of cytomegalovirus exposure and HLA in healthy donors. PCR used 60 Vbeta primers and 13 Jbeta primers. Produced via immunoSEQ multiplex PCR; TCRdb's table is partial and in-frame only. Of under 130,000 clones in the sample, around 79% were seen once. Sequencing used PBMCs. The receptors originated from a man in his forties or fifties in good health and CMV-seropositive.

J is TRBJ2-2 and V is TRBV7-9; 7 bases match TRBD2. CDR3 size: 15 residues. V lost 4 bases and J lost 2; bases outside the gene matches: 4. Per the germline V gene, CDR1 is SEHNR and CDR2 is FQNEAQ (reference sequence). This CDR3 is CASSSSGPNTGELFF. CDR3 DNA: TGTGCCAGCAGCTCTAGCGGACCCAACACCGGGGAGCTGTTTTTT.

The chain recombines TRBV11-3 with TRBJ1-1; possible D gene TRBD1, 6 bases. Trimming cost V 3 bases and J 1 base, with 9 bases left between them. Germline V gene data show CDR1 as SGHNT and CDR2 as YENEEA. This CDR3 is 14 amino acids long. CDR3 amino acids: CASSLAGANTEAFF. CDR3 in DNA: TGTGCCAGCAGCTTGGCAGGGGCGAACACTGAAGCTTTCTTT.

This clone was seen a single time. This chain links TRBV5-1 with TRBJ2-7; D uncertain. This CDR3 is 13 amino acids long. Trimming took 4 bases from V and 7 from J, leaving 15 bases between them. From germline, CDR1 is SGHRS and CDR2 YFSETQ. CDR3 protein: CASSPPPSGEQYF. The CDR3 DNA is TGCGCCAGCAGCCCCCCTCCTTCCGGGGAGCAGTACTTC.

The genes are TRBV7-8 and TRBJ1-1; D remains unclear. The ends were cut back, 5 bases at V and 1 base at J, with 11 bases in the middle. This CDR3 contains 14 residues. The germline CDR1 and CDR2 sequences are SGHVS and FQNEAQ. The CDR3 coding sequence is TGTGCCAGCAGCCATTTTGCGGAGAACACTGAAGCTTTCTTT. It is translated as CASSHFAENTEAFF.